This record concerns one T cell receptor beta chain sequence. Libraries were prepared by immunoSEQ multiplex PCR; TCRdb keeps only in-frame clonotypes and omits some of them. The profile shows some 80,000 clones, 94% of them singletons. This sample was taken from a study of T cell changes during pregnancy in multiple sclerosis. The germline CDR1 and CDR2 sequences are SGHTA and FQGNSA. The length of the CDR3 is 15 residues. Unmatched junction bases numbered 9, after V lost 8 bases and J lost 3 bases. The chain couples TRBV7-2 to TRBJ1-4; 7 bases map to TRBD1. The specimen was CD4+ T cells from peripheral blood mononuclear cells, collected after pregnancy. The TCR originated in a female donor with multiple sclerosis, enrolled in a pregnancy study. The CDR3 here is CASSSRGAANEKLFF. The CDR3 DNA is TGTGCCAGCTCTTCCAGGGGGGCCGCTAATGAAAAACTGTTTTTT.